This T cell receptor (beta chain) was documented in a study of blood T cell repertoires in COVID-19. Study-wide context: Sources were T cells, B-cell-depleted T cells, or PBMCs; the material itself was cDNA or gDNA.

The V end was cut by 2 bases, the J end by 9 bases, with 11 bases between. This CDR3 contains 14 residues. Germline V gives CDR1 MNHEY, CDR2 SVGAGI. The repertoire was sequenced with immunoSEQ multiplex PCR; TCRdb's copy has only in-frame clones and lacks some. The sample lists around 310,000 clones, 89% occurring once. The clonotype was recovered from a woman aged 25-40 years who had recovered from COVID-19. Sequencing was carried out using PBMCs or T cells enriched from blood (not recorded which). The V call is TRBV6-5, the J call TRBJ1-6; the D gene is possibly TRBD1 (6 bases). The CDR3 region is CASSYRGGSSPLHF. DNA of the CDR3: TGTGCCAGCAGTTACAGGGGGGGAAGTTCACCCCTCCACTTT.